The 19 T cell receptor beta chains below were found in one sample sequenced in a study of cytotoxic CD8 clonotypes in ibrutinib-treated CLL (dated by TCRdb to the early 2020s). Receptor amplification or capture employed the immunoSEQ multiplex PCR assay. Entries here come from immuneACCESS through TCRdb and include only in-frame sequences with V and J called. Some clones fail to appear in such tables; in the studies checked, an unresolved V gene covers under half of the shortfall, and the cause of the remainder is unknown. In this sample the table shows some 200,000 clones, 55% to 85% of which occur a single time. The ten biggest clones cover roughly 13% of the sample. The sample's time point label is to be understood as: approximately 25 months on ibrutinib. Sequencing used PBMCs, obtained after 24 months of ibrutinib treatment. The receptors here all came from a human donor with chronic lymphocytic leukemia.

V usage is TRBV6-5 and J usage is TRBJ2-7; 10 nucleotides align to TRBD2. Germline CDR1 MNHEY, CDR2 SVGAGI. Trimming at V came to 5 bases and at J to 2 bases, leaving 6 bases not matched to a gene. The CDR3 is made up of 15 amino acids. The CDR3 loop reads CASSQLAGAPYEQYF. In DNA, the CDR3 is TGTGCCAGCAGTCAGCTAGCGGGAGCCCCCTACGAGCAGTACTTC.

CDR3 residues: CASSATGTSSYEQYF. The DNA of the CDR3 is TGTGCCAGCAGCGCCACCGGGACATCCTCCTACGAGCAGTACTTC. The J gene is TRBJ2-7, the V gene TRBV7-2, with a tentative D call TRBD1 (6 bases). Per the germline V gene, CDR1 is SGHTA and CDR2 is FQGNSA. Trimming took 5 bases from V and 0 from J, leaving 14 bases between them. The length of the CDR3 is 15 residues.

The CDR3, as DNA: TGCACCAGCAGCCAAGATGTTCTAGCGGGAGTACAGGCATTCACAGATACGCAGTATTTT. This sequence encodes CTSSQDVLAGVQAFTDTQYF. This sequence joins TRBV1 and TRBJ2-3; the table's D gene call, TRBD2, was not cross checked with the DNA. TRBV1 is classified as a pseudogene. This CDR3 region has 20 residues.

This chain's CDR3 is CASSLLGQPQHF. CDR3 nucleotides: TGTGCCAGCAGCTTATTAGGTCAGCCCCAGCATTTT. The V gene is TRBV7-3, the J gene TRBJ1-5, with D hard to call. This CDR3 region has 12 residues. Trimming shortened V by 2 bases and J by 6 bases, and 5 bases separated the two germline ends. CDR1 and CDR2 from the germline V gene are SGHTA and FQGTGA.

This CDR3 is CASNASRDEKLFF. CDR3 coding DNA: TGTGCCAGCAACGCTAGCAGAGATGAAAAACTGTTTTTT. This sequence joins TRBV7-2 and TRBJ1-4; the D is unclear. Germline CDR1 reads SGHTA; CDR2 reads FQGNSA. The CDR3 runs to 13 residues. Trimming left V 7 bases short and J 6 bases short, with 12 bases between. The complete variable domain, with remaining parts taken from reference TRBV7-2 and TRBJ1-4, reads GAGVSQSPSNKVTEKGKDVELRCDPISGHTALYWYRQSLGQGLEFLIYFQGNSAPDKSGLPSDRFSAERTGGSVSTLTIQRTQQEDSAVYLCASNASRDEKLFFGSGTQLSVL.

The chain joins TRBV11-3 to TRBJ2-3; no reliable D call. CDR3 length equals 15 residues. V dropped 1 base and J dropped 4 bases, with 12 bases sitting between them. The germline V gene encodes CDR1 SGHNT and CDR2 YENEEA. This CDR3 reads CASSLGRAGPDTQYF. The CDR3 bases are TGTGCCAGCAGCTTAGGGCGTGCCGGGCCAGATACGCAGTATTTT.

This sequence joins TRBV30 and TRBJ2-7; TRBD1 agrees at 10 bases. From germline, CDR1 is GTSNPN and CDR2 SVGIG (reference sequence). Trimming took 1 base from V and 1 from J; bases not matched to a gene: 7. CDR3 size: 16 residues. The CDR3 DNA reads as TGTGCCTGGAGTGGGGGACAGGGGCGACGATCCTACGAGCAGTACTTC. Translation: CAWSGGQGRRSYEQYF. Full variable domain (outside the CDR3, taken from reference TRBV30 and TRBJ2-7): SQTIHQWPATLVQPVGSPLSLECTVEGTSNPNLYWYRQAAGRGLQLLFYSVGIGQISSEVPQNLSASRPQDRQFILSSKKLLLSDSGFYLCAWSGGQGRRSYEQYFGPGTRLTVT.

The chain links TRBV5-1 to TRBJ1-2, with D perhaps matching TRBD1 (6 bases). Germline-derived CDR1 and CDR2 are SGHRS and YFSETQ. The CDR3 length is 13 residues. V was trimmed by 4 bases and J by 3 bases, leaving 10 bases between them. The DNA of the CDR3 is TGCGCCAGCAGCACGGACAGAGACTATGGCTACACCTTC. It is translated as CASSTDRDYGYTF.

The gene calls are TRBV4-1 and TRBJ2-1; 10 nucleotides line up with TRBD2. The CDR3 contains 16 residues. Germline CDR1 reads MGHRA; CDR2 reads YSYEKL. J lost 4 bases, V lost 3 bases, and 6 bases had no gene match. In nucleotides, the CDR3 is TGCGCCAGCAGCCACACCGGACTAGCGGCTTACAATGAGCAGTTCTTC. Protein: CASSHTGLAAYNEQFF.

This clone showed up just a few times. The CDR3 protein is CASKNTEAFF. The CDR3 DNA reads TGTGCCAGCAAAAACACTGAAGCTTTCTTT. V is TRBV7-9 and J is TRBJ1-1; D is unclear. This CDR3 region has 10 residues. In germline, CDR1 is SEHNR, CDR2 FQNEAQ (reference sequence). V lost 7 bases to trimming and J lost 2 bases, with 2 bases between them.

This clone was observed a few times. V and J are TRBV7-6 and TRBJ1-5; maybe TRBD1 (6 bases). Looked up from germline, CDR1 is SGHVS and CDR2 is FNYEAQ. Trimming removed 2 bases at V and 0 bases at J, with 29 bases between. The CDR3 covers 22 residues. CDR3 in amino acids: CASSLMEDREDTLHYSNQPQHF. CDR3 nucleotides: TGTGCCAGCAGCTTAATGGAGGACAGAGAGGATACGCTCCATTATAGCAATCAGCCCCAGCATTTT. The whole variable domain, filled in from reference TRBV7-6 and TRBJ1-5, reads GAGVSQSPRYKVTKRGQDVALRCDPISGHVSLYWYRQALGQGPEFLTYFNYEAQQDKSGLPNDRFSAERPEGSISTLTIQRTEQRDSAMYRCASSLMEDREDTLHYSNQPQHFGDGTRLSIL.

This sequence joins TRBV4-3 and TRBJ2-1, with TRBD2 matching over 7 bases. The CDR3 runs to 16 residues. The junction had 13 bases not matched to a gene; V was cut back by 4 bases and J by 7 bases. Germline loops: CDR1 LGHNA, CDR2 YSLEER. The chain's CDR3 is CASSRAWASGINEQFF. Written as DNA, the CDR3 is TGCGCCAGCAGCCGGGCCTGGGCTAGCGGAATTAATGAGCAGTTCTTC.

V usage is TRBV5-1 and J usage is TRBJ1-5; D call uncertain. Germline V gene lookup returns CDR1 SGHRS and CDR2 YFSETQ. The CDR3 runs to 13 residues. Trimming cost V 5 bases and J 4 bases, with 10 bases left between them. The CDR3 is CASSRESNQPQHF. The CDR3 DNA is TGCGCCAGCAGTAGGGAATCGAATCAGCCCCAGCATTTT.

The chain couples TRBV5-1 to TRBJ2-1; 10 positions match TRBD1. The CDR3 is made up of 16 amino acids. V was pared by 0 bases and J by 3 bases, with 3 bases of the junction left unmatched. The germline gives CDR1 SGHRS, CDR2 YFSETQ. The CDR3 nucleotides read TGCGCCAGCAGCTTGGAGGGGACAGGGGTCTACAATGAGCAGTTCTTC. This codes for CASSLEGTGVYNEQFF.

CDR3 nucleotides: TGTGCCAGCAGCGACAGGGGGAACACCGGGGAGCTGTTTTTT. It codes for CASSDRGNTGELFF. The rearrangement uses TRBV28 and TRBJ2-2, with TRBD1 matching over 8 bases. With V trimmed by 6 bases and J by 1 base, 1 base remained unmatched. The CDR3 totals 14 residues. CDR1 and CDR2 (germline): MDHEN, SYDVKM.

As to this clone: In the same sample, other DNA sequences code for this CDR3. V and J are TRBV2 and TRBJ1-4, with 9 bases fitting TRBD1. The CDR3 runs to 13 residues. Trimming cost V 7 bases and J 4 bases; bases outside gene matches: 1. From germline, CDR1 is SNHLY and CDR2 FYNNEI. In DNA form, the CDR3 reads TGTGCCAGCACGGGACAGGGTAATGAAAAACTGTTTTTT. Translating it yields CASTGQGNEKLFF.

The chain employs TRBV7-9 and TRBJ2-1, with D tentatively TRBD1 or TRBD2 (5 bases each). CDR1 is SEHNR, CDR2 FQNEAQ, per germline (reference sequence). The V and J ends lost 1 base and 10 bases respectively, with 14 bases between them. There are 14 residues in the CDR3. The CDR3 spells CASSLGGVEKEQFF. Written as DNA, the CDR3 is TGTGCCAGCAGCTTAGGAGGGGTAGAAAAGGAGCAGTTCTTC.

The V and J genes are TRBV5-4 and TRBJ1-1; the match to TRBD1 covers 10 bases. The CDR3 loop spans 15 amino acids. CDR1 is SGHNT, CDR2 YYREEE, per germline (reference sequence). V shed 3 bases, J shed 4 bases, and the junction held 6 bases outside the gene matches. DNA for the CDR3: TGTGCCAGCAGCTCGGGGACAGGGGCCTTCACTGAAGCTTTCTTT. Protein: CASSSGTGAFTEAFF.

The V gene is TRBV27, the J gene TRBJ2-5; D is unresolved. V was trimmed by 3 bases and J by 2 bases, leaving 13 bases between them. The CDR3 totals 15 residues. CDR1 MNHEY and CDR2 SMNVEV come from the germline V gene (reference sequence). The DNA for the CDR3 is TGTGCCAGCAGTTTTTCAGTAGGACCACAAGAGACCCAGTACTTC. Translated: CASSFSVGPQETQYF.